One T cell receptor (beta chain) is described in this entry. This clonotype was detected a few times. Its recognized antigen is unknown. Base qualities are missing; no much larger clone stands one base away. Donors were around 37 systemically healthy Caucasian individuals from Russia aged roughly 6 to 95 years. Each donor gave ten milliliters of peripheral blood, drawn into EDTA-treated Vacutainer tubes. Ficoll-Paque density-gradient centrifugation was used to isolate PBMCs, with at least 7 million obtained per sample. Total RNA was extracted from PBMCs with Trizol reagent, with at least 6 micrograms obtained per sample. For every donor, an aliquot of PBMCs went through flow cytometry to measure the percentages of naive CD45RAhigh/CD27high T cells. Libraries came from 5' RACE. The sequencing machine was an Illumina HiSeq 2500. A second PCR of roughly 6 to 12 cycles was run with a J-beta primer mix and a sample-barcoded 5' primer. Each TCR beta cDNA molecule received a unique molecular identifier from a template-switch 5' adaptor carrying 12 random nucleotides. Each sample yielded at least 2.5 million CDR3-containing paired-end reads. First-strand cDNA was synthesized from all RNA with the Mint cDNA synthesis kit, primed by a TRBC-specific oligonucleotide. Following uracil-DNA glycosylase treatment, a first 18-cycle PCR with universal primers M1SS and BC2_uni_R was performed on all cDNA. On the study's bioinformatics: For normalization, 1 million high-quality reads, each with a distinct molecular identifier, were randomly selected from each sample. Instead of being binned into consensus sequences, reads with shared molecular identifiers were discarded. MiTCR, set to a Q25 quality threshold and the strictest error-elimination algorithm, was used for CDR3 identification, clonotype clustering and error correction. A nonparametric unseen species model with Euler transformation was used to estimate a lower bound on total TCR beta diversity. TCRdb applied fastp at Q25 and MiXCR to the public reads, then kept only in-frame beta chains. Every distinct CDR3 protein forms one entry, paired with its most common genes and DNA. Clone size and V and J calls follow TCRdb, not the original study. Recorded for this sample are about 570,000 distinct CDR3 sequences; 25% to 35% of them occurred a single time. The ten largest clones add up to approximately 3.5% of the sample.

The entry originates in a study of blood T cells in healthy people across ages (dated by TCRdb to between 2014 and 2017). As for the study more broadly: In model experiments, template switching captured about one uniquely barcoded TCR beta cDNA molecule for every two T cells. The donors were divided into four age groups: young (average roughly 15 years), middle-aged (about 39), aged (about 60) and long-lived (82). Age-related changes in TCR beta repertoire diversity were measured in the study by deep sequencing normalized with unique cDNA molecular identifiers. Two additional independent replicas of 1 million unique cDNA reads from the same blood draw were analyzed for two donors (one aged 18 to 30 and one aged 80 or older).

Cut back by 4 bases and 10 bases, the V and J ends lie 16 bases apart. For CDR1 and CDR2, the germline V gene (reference sequence) lists LGHDT and YNNKEL. The CDR3 holds 13 amino acids from the cysteine to the phenylalanine. Only CDR3 DNA is held: 39 bases, read in frame from base 1. Study-wide findings and limitations: As age increased, observed TCR beta diversity per million T cells dropped in a roughly linear way, and a significant reduction was already evident by age 40. Estimates of total diversity based on one million sequenced T cells were considered lower bounds and underestimates. Bulk unsorted PBMC profiling prevented conclusive comparison of naive and antigen-experienced compartments. Because donor CMV infection status was unknown, age-related changes in expanded clonotypes were potentially confounded. Observed TCR beta diversity correlated strongly with the percentage of naive T cells measured by flow cytometry. Compared with the aged group, more naive CD4+ T cells, fewer expanded clones and increased TCR diversity were shown by the long-lived group, suggesting age selection.

The sample was also reused in another study, on T cells of mothers and their children. The second study's paper adds: The donors were nine systemically healthy Caucasian individuals, made up of three mothers and their six children. cDNA synthesis consumed the entire amount of extracted RNA, loaded at around 1.4 ug RNA in each 15 ul reaction. In the second PCR, the M1S primer introduced both the sample barcodes and 2-4 random nucleotides. Over 8.5 million TCR beta CDR3 reads were obtained for each mother, and 2.5 million to 3 million reads were obtained for each child. TCR recombination output is similarly shaped by thymic selection in related and unrelated pairs, with a minor effect exerted by inherited differences. Normalized repertoire overlap was always found to be slightly, but never significantly, higher in related mother-child pairs than in unrelated mother-child pairs. Persistent microchimeric T cell clones were not detected, at a sensitivity of around 100 clones per million clonotypes. Deep NGS was used in the study to compare the TCR beta repertoires of mothers and children and to look for features that separate related mother-child pairs from unrelated individuals. Mothers averaged roughly 36 +/- 4 years of age and children averaged roughly 10 +/- 4 years. After adapters were ligated using NEBNext reagents, the libraries underwent 100+100 nt paired-end sequencing on an Illumina HiSeq 2000. To prevent cross-contamination, the mother and child libraries were prepared a month apart and were sequenced in separate runs. For each donor, somewhere between about 500,000 and 2,000,000 distinct TCR beta clonotypes were identified. Naive TCR beta clonotypes were estimated from low-frequency clonotypes matched to each donor's FACS-determined naive share, without sorting.

The TCR sequence derives from a boy aged 2 to 10 in good health. The sample comprised blood. This receptor chain uses TRBV3-1 and TRBJ1-1; no confident D gene assignment can be made. In nucleotides, the sequence is TGTGCCAGCAGCCTCGAGGAGCGGACGAGAGCTTTCTTT. It encodes CASSLEERTRAFF.